This T cell receptor beta chain is from a study of OX40 agonist ivuxolimab in advanced cancers. Study-wide results and caveats: Expanded clones were, on average, more numerous among CD8+ T cells than CD4+.

This clone appeared a single time. The antigen remains undetermined. The data were produced by immunoSEQ multiplex PCR, yet TCRdb's version contains in-frame clones alone and is incomplete. This sample has around 54,000 clones, with 85% to 95% found just once. Trimming stripped 7 bases from V and 9 bases from J, with 13 bases between. CDR1 and CDR2 from the germline V gene are ENHRY and SYGVKD. CDR3 length: 11 amino acids. This receptor was identified in an adult with an advanced solid tumor such as melanoma, head and neck, liver or kidney cancer. V and J are TRBV10-3 and TRBJ2-7; D perhaps matches TRBD1 (5 bases). The sample was CD4+ or CD8+ T cells sorted from blood, taken in a trial of the OX40 agonist ivuxolimab. CDR3 residues: CAIMDTVGQYF. CDR3 sequence (DNA): TGTGCCATCATGGACACGGTCGGGCAGTACTTC.